The sequence of this TCR beta chain was determined in a study of ipilimumab plus nivolumab after autologous stem cell transplantation (dated by TCRdb to about 2021). Background on the whole study: The median number of doses that trial patients received was four or five for ipilimumab and 8 or 9 for nivolumab. The DLBCL cohort included primary refractory and relapsed disease, with 18-month progression-free survival of roughly 85% and 28% respectively. The intent-to-treat population of the trial was made up of around 35 patients. The trial enrolled patients with high-risk diffuse large B cell lymphoma, mature T cell lymphoma, or multiple myeloma undergoing autologous transplant.

Results and caveats for the whole study, not just this receptor: The authors concluded that combined checkpoint inhibition appeared tolerable when used as consolidation after transplant. The authors stated that profiles of the T cell receptor repertoire, regulatory T cell phenotype and gut microbiota provided a biologic rationale for studying this approach further.

Library preparation was by the immunoSEQ multiplex PCR assay. TCRdb stores this immuneACCESS table with in-frame sequences only. Part of the clones is absent; in the studies checked, under half of the shortfall reflects unresolved V genes, and no reason is known for the rest. The sample yields about 83,000 clones; about 83% were counted once. Roughly 2% of the sample is held by the ten biggest clonotypes. Measured from the cysteine to the phenylalanine, the CDR3 is 14 residues long. The retained sequence is limited to the CDR3, 42 bases, with the frame set at the first base. V is cut back by 6 bases and J by 0 bases, with 5 bases in the junction unmatched. The germline V gene gives CDR1 as SGHRS and CDR2 as YFSETQ. Starting 14 to 28 days after the autologous transplant, patients began checkpoint therapy, which included ipilimumab at 1 mg/kg intravenously on day 1 of selected weeks. Patients received nivolumab at 3 mg/kg intravenously on day 1 of weeks 1, 4, 7, 10, and every two weeks through week 26. This was a Phase Ib clinical trial that tested ipilimumab plus nivolumab, given as combined checkpoint inhibition, for consolidation following autologous stem cell transplantation.

Comment on this clone: No antigen is known for it. Qualities for individual bases were not recorded, and no much larger clone is one base off.

The receptor's source is a male donor with diffuse large B-cell lymphoma. The sample consisted of PBMCs, taken in a trial of ipilimumab plus nivolumab as post-transplant consolidation. The chain is assembled from TRBV5-1 and TRBJ1-1, with 7 bases matching TRBD1. CDR3 sequence: CASTMTGMNTEAFF. The nucleotides read TGCGCCAGCACCATGACAGGGATGAACACTGAAGCTTTCTTT.